The clone carrying this T cell receptor beta chain has more than one count but fewer than ten. The sample belongs to a study of T cells in Graves' hyperthyroidism and ophthalmopathy. This CDR3 is 16 amino acids long. Looked up from germline, CDR1 is LGHNA and CDR2 is YNFKEQ. Trimming removed 3 bases from V and 4 bases from J; junction bases left unmatched: 10. Based on clinical symptoms, serum thyroxine and TRAb, thyroid ultrasound and orbital computed tomography, diagnoses were reached. This sample holds PBMCs from approximately 9 ml fresh peripheral blood. What was amplified from RNA transcripts were TCR beta CDR3 regions. A set of HTBI primers served as the primers for a first-round RT-PCR of the TCR CDR3. TCRdb fed the multiplex PCR reads into MiXCR, producing one record per CDR3 protein. The sample consists of more than 150,000 distinct CDR3 sequences, approximately 15% of them appearing once.

This clonotype was sampled from a woman aged 45-59 years with Graves' hyperthyroidism. The sequenced sample consisted of blood. The rearrangement joins TRBV4-2 to TRBJ2-7, with TRBD1 matching 9 bases. This CDR3 is CASSHELSGTGYEQYF. The DNA for the CDR3 is TGTGCCAGCAGCCACGAACTCTCCGGGACAGGGTACGAGCAGTACTTC.